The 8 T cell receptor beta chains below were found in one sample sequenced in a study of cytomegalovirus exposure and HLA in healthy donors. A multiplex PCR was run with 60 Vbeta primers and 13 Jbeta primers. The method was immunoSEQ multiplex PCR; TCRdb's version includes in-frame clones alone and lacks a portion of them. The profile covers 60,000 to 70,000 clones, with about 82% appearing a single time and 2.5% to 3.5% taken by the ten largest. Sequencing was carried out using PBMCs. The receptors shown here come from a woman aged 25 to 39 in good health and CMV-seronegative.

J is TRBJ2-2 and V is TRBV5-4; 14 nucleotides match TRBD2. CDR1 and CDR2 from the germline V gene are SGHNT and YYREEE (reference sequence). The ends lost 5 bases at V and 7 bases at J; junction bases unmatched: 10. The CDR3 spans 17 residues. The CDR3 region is CASSLTSGGAVVGELFF. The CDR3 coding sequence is TGTGCCAGCAGTCTGACTAGCGGGGGGGCCGTCGTCGGGGAGCTGTTTTTT.

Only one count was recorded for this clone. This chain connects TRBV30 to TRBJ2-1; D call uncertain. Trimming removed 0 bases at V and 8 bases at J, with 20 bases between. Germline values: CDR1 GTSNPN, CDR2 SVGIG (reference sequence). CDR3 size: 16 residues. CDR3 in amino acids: CAWSVEGDFPIYEQFF. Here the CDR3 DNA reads TGTGCCTGGAGTGTAGAAGGCGACTTCCCGATATATGAGCAGTTCTTC.

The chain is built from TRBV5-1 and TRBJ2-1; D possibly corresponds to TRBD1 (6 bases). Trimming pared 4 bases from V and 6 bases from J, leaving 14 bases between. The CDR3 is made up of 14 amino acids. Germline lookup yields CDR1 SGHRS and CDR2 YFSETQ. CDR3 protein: CASSEGGSVNEQFF. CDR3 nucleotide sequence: TGCGCCAGCAGCGAAGGGGGAAGTGTCAATGAGCAGTTCTTC.

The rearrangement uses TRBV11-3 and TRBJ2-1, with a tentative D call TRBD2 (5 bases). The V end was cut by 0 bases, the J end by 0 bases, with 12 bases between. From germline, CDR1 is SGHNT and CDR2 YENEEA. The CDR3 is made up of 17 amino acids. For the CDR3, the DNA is TGTGCCAGCAGCTTAGATATAGGGAGAGGCTCCTACAATGAGCAGTTCTTC. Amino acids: CASSLDIGRGSYNEQFF.

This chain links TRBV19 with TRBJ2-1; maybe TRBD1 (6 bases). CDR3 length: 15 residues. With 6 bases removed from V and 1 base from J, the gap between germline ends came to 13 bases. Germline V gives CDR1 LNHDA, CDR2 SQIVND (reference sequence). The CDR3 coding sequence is TGTGCCAGTAGAAGTCCGGGACATTCCTACAATGAGCAGTTCTTC. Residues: CASRSPGHSYNEQFF.

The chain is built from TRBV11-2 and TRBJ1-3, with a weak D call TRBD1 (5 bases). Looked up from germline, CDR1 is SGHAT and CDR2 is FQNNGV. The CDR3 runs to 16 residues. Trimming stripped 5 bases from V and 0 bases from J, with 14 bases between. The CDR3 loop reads CASSAKTVLSGNTIYF. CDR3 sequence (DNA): TGTGCCAGCAGCGCCAAGACAGTACTCTCTGGAAACACCATATATTTT.

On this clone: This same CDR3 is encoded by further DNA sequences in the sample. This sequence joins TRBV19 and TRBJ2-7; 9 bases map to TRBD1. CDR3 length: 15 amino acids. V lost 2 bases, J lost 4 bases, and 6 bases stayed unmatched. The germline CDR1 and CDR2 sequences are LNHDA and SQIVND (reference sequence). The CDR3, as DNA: TGTGCCAGTAGTATATCCCGGGACAGGGTGTACGAGCAGTACTTC. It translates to CASSISRDRVYEQYF.

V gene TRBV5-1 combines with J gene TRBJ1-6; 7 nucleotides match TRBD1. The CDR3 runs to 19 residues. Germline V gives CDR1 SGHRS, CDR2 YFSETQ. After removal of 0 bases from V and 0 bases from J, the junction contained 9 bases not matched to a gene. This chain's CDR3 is CASSLGDRESGSYNSPLHF. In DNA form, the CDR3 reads TGCGCCAGCAGCTTGGGCGACAGGGAATCCGGCTCCTATAATTCACCCCTCCACTTT. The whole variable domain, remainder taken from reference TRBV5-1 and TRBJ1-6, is KAGVTQTPRYLIKTRGQQVTLSCSPISGHRSVSWYQQTPGQGLQFLFEYFSETQRNKGNFPGRFSGRQFSNSRSEMNVSTLELGDSALYLCASSLGDRESGSYNSPLHFGNGTRLTVT.